Listed below are T cell receptor beta chains from one sample, sequenced in a study of PD-1 blockade in mismatch repair-deficient tumors. Measured with immunoSEQ multiplex PCR; TCRdb has only the in-frame clones, and not every one. The sample includes about 16,000 clones, approximately 84% seen only once; the top ten take less than 20%. The sample here was PBMCs, taken before pembrolizumab treatment. The receptor set was obtained from an adult with mismatch repair-deficient cancer. Each CDR3 is given with its conserved first and last residue. Fields, in order: V gene, clone size, CDR3 length, J gene, CDR3 protein. Some rows mark clone size as missing; the rest say once, few, many or name a class of expanded clone.

TRBV6-4	.	15	TRBJ2-1	CASSTGTSGYNEQFF
TRBV27	.	15	TRBJ2-3	CASSFRRTGTDTQYF
TRBV10-1	.	17	TRBJ2-2	CASSESRGPSSTGELFF
TRBV30	.	18	TRBJ2-6	CACPWKGHLLSGANVLTF
TRBV11-2	once	15	TRBJ2-7	CASSYGLTVAYEQYF
TRBV5-1	once	17	TRBJ1-4	CASSPGSSSRTNEKLFF
TRBV18	.	15	TRBJ2-2	CASSPRVTDLGELFF
TRBV7-6	.	14	TRBJ1-3	CASSGAGEGNTIYF
TRBV6-6	.	14	TRBJ2-7	CASSYPGIGDEQYF
TRBV9	.	16	TRBJ1-1	CASAAGIGTGFTEAFF